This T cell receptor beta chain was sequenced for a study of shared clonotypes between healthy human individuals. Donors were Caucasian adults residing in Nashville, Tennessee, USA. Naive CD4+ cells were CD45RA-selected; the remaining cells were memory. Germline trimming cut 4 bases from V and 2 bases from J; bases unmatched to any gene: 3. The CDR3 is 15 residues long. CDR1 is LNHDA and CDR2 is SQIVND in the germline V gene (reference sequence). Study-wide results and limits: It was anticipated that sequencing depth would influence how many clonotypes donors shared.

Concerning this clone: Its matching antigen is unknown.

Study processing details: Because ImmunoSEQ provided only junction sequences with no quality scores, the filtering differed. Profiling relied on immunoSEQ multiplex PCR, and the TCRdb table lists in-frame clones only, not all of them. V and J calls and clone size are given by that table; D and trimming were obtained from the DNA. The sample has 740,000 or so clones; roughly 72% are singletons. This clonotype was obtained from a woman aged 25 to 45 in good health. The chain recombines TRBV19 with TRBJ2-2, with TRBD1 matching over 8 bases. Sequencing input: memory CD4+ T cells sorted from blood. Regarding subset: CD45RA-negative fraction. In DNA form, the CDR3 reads TGTGCCAGTAGTACAGGGGGCTCCAACACCGGGGAGCTGTTTTTT. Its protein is CASSTGGSNTGELFF.